These 24 T cell receptor beta chains share one sample of origin, sequenced in a study of shared clonotypes between healthy human individuals (TCRdb year 2020). Receptor amplification or capture employed the immunoSEQ multiplex PCR assay. The table comes from immuneACCESS by way of TCRdb, which keeps in-frame sequences with V and J called. Part of the clones is missing from these tables; in studies checked, under half for an unresolved V gene and the rest for unknown reasons. The sample contains about 1 million clones, more than 65% of them found a single time. The ten top clones hold around 1.4% of the sample. Sample: memory CD4+ T cells sorted from blood. This specimen's cell subset or site label, per the study, means: CD45RA-negative fraction. These receptors were collected from a man younger than 35 in good health.

As concerns this clone: The junction and the germline gene differ at one end; a read error may be behind it. J is TRBJ1-1 and V is TRBV30; D is ambiguous. Germline V gene lookup returns CDR1 GTSNPN and CDR2 SVGIG (reference sequence). The CDR3 is 13 residues long. CDR3: CAWNRPRLTEASF. The CDR3 bases are TGTGCCTGGAATCGACCCCGGCTCACTGAAGCTTCCTTT.

V usage is TRBV6-6 and J usage is TRBJ1-3; 7 nucleotides align to TRBD1. The germline V gene has CDR1 MNHNY and CDR2 SVGAGI (reference sequence). This CDR3 has 16 residues. V shed 6 bases, J shed 4 bases, and the junction held 12 bases outside the gene matches. CDR3 loop: CASSRDSRLNGNTIYF. CDR3 nucleotide sequence: TGTGCCAGCAGCCGGGACAGCAGATTGAACGGAAACACCATATATTTT.

The chain uses TRBV16 and TRBJ1-1; D is undetermined. Deletions cut 4 bases from V and 5 bases from J, with 14 bases between. CDR3 length equals 14 residues. From germline, CDR1 is KGHSY and CDR2 FQNENV. This chain's CDR3 is CASSPREGKTEAFF. The CDR3 bases are TGTGCCAGCAGCCCTAGGGAGGGAAAGACTGAAGCTTTCTTT.

V usage is TRBV6-1 and J usage is TRBJ1-6, with 7 positions matching TRBD1. The ends lost 6 bases at V and 7 bases at J; junction bases unmatched: 9. The V gene's germline CDR1 is MNHNS and CDR2 SASEGT. CDR3 length: 15 residues. CDR3 sequence reads: CASRVDDRENSPLHF. CDR3 DNA: TGTGCCAGCAGGGTCGACGACAGGGAGAATTCACCCCTCCACTTT.

This chain joins TRBV5-1 and TRBJ2-7; 11 nucleotides agree with TRBD1. This CDR3 is 15 amino acids long. Germline CDR1 is SGHRS and CDR2 is YFSETQ. With 4 bases clipped from V and 3 bases from J, the junction kept 6 bases outside the gene matches. The CDR3 bases are TGCGCCAGCAGCACGTCCGGGACAGGGGGCTACGAGCAGTACTTC. This encodes CASSTSGTGGYEQYF.

The chain uses TRBV7-9 and TRBJ1-2; perhaps TRBD1 as D (5 bases). The CDR3 loop spans 14 amino acids. Trimming took 2 bases from V and 6 from J, leaving 13 bases between them. Germline V lookup: CDR1 SEHNR, CDR2 FQNEAQ (reference sequence). CDR3 nucleotide sequence: TGTGCCAGCAGCTTAAGGCAGGGAATGGATGGCTACACCTTC. Translating it yields CASSLRQGMDGYTF. Full variable domain (outside the CDR3, taken from reference TRBV7-9 and TRBJ1-2): DTGVSQNPRHKITKRGQNVTFRCDPISEHNRLYWYRQTLGQGPEFLTYFQNEAQLEKSRLLSDRFSAERPKGSFSTLEIQRTEQGDSAMYLCASSLRQGMDGYTFGSGTRLTVV.

This clone has only one observation. The chain recombines TRBV5-1 with TRBJ2-7; D ambiguous. V was trimmed by 0 bases and J by 2 bases, leaving 9 bases between them. The CDR3 extends over 14 amino acids. CDR1 and CDR2 from the germline V gene are SGHRS and YFSETQ. CDR3 nucleotides: TGCGCCAGCAGCTTGGTGTTCGGAACCTACGAGCAGTACTTC. Amino acids: CASSLVFGTYEQYF.

V and J are TRBV28 and TRBJ1-6, with D possibly matching TRBD1 (5 bases). This CDR3 has 15 residues. Germline values: CDR1 MDHEN, CDR2 SYDVKM. The V gene lost 2 bases and the J gene lost 7 bases, with 12 bases spanning the gap. The CDR3 sequence: CASSLVGRLNSPLHF. In DNA form, the CDR3 reads TGTGCCAGCAGTTTAGTGGGACGTCTAAATTCACCCCTCCACTTT.

Of note for this clone: This may be a read error, as it is one base from a much larger clone. The gene calls are TRBV20-1 and TRBJ2-3, with D uncertain. Trimming stripped 6 bases from V and 2 bases from J, with 3 bases between. The CDR3 consists of 10 residues. CDR1 DFQATT and CDR2 SNEGSKA come from the germline V gene (reference sequence). The CDR3 region is CSAATDTQYF. The CDR3 DNA sequence: TGCAGTGCCGCCACAGATACGCAGTATTTT.

This clone has a single count. The V and J genes are TRBV5-1 and TRBJ1-1; 9 positions agree with TRBD1. The V segment lost 0 bases and the J segment 5 bases; nucleotides outside the gene matches: 11. In germline, CDR1 is SGHRS, CDR2 YFSETQ. The CDR3 is 17 residues long. This chain's CDR3 is CASSLAFNRGRGTEAFF. Here the CDR3 DNA reads TGCGCCAGCAGCTTGGCGTTTAACAGGGGGCGCGGAACTGAAGCTTTCTTT.

V gene TRBV5-4 combines with J gene TRBJ1-4; TRBD1 matches 7 bases. The CDR3 covers 16 residues. Germline V gene lookup returns CDR1 SGHNT and CDR2 YYREEE (reference sequence). Losses at the gene ends were 1 base for V and 4 bases for J; bases not matched to a gene: 7. CDR3 nucleotides: TGTGCCAGCAGCTTGCGTGGGCAGGGGGTTAATGAAAAACTGTTTTTT. It translates to CASSLRGQGVNEKLFF. Based on the CDR3 plus reference TRBV5-4 and TRBJ1-4, the full variable domain is ETGVTQSPTHLIKTRGQQVTLRCSSQSGHNTVSWYQQALGQGPQFIFQYYREEENGRGNFPPRFSGLQFPNYSSELNVNALELDDSALYLCASSLRGQGVNEKLFFGSGTQLSVL.

This chain's CDR3 is CASSALGTVYEQYF. CDR3 sequence (DNA): TGTGCCAGCAGCGCCCTCGGGACAGTTTACGAGCAGTACTTC. The rearrangement links TRBV9 to TRBJ2-7, with 7 nucleotides matching TRBD1. The CDR3 covers 14 residues. Germline V gene data show CDR1 as SGDLS and CDR2 as YYNGEE. With V trimmed by 3 bases and J by 4 bases, 7 bases remained unmatched. The full variable domain, rest sourced from reference TRBV9 and TRBJ2-7, is DSGVTQTPKHLITATGQRVTLRCSPRSGDLSVYWYQQSLDQGLQFLIQYYNGEERAKGNILERFSAQQFPDLHSELNLSSLELGDSALYFCASSALGTVYEQYFGPGTRLTVT.

This chain uses TRBV30 with TRBJ2-4; TRBD2 is a possible D gene (7 bases). The CDR3 contains 14 residues. Germline lookup yields CDR1 GTSNPN and CDR2 SVGIG (reference sequence). V lost 0 bases and J 7 bases, leaving 13 bases between the germline ends. CDR3 protein: CAWSVERGGNIQYF. CDR3 DNA sequence: TGTGCCTGGAGTGTTGAGAGGGGGGGGAACATTCAGTACTTC.

This clone was counted a single time. The V call is TRBV6-5, the J call TRBJ2-6, with unresolved D. V lost 0 bases and J lost 0, with 3 bases in between. CDR3 length equals 15 residues. The germline V gene encodes CDR1 MNHEY and CDR2 SVGAGI. The CDR3 sequence is CASSYSYSGANVLTF. CDR3 nucleotide sequence: TGTGCCAGCAGTTACTCGTACTCTGGGGCCAACGTCCTGACTTTC.

The rearrangement links TRBV19 to TRBJ1-5; D is uncertain. This CDR3 comprises 13 residues. With 0 bases removed from V and 4 bases from J, the gap between germline ends came to 4 bases. The germline V gene encodes CDR1 LNHDA and CDR2 SQIVND (reference sequence). The DNA for the CDR3 is TGTGCCAGTAGTATAGAAAAAAATCAGCCCCAGCATTTT. This translates into CASSIEKNQPQHF. Based on the CDR3 plus reference TRBV19 and TRBJ1-5, the full variable domain is DGGITQSPKYLFRKEGQNVTLSCEQNLNHDAMYWYRQDPGQGLRLIYYSQIVNDFQKGDIAEGYSVSREKKESFPLTVTSAQKNPTAFYLCASSIEKNQPQHFGDGTRLSIL.

This rearrangement joins TRBV28 to TRBJ2-7, with 10 nucleotides matching TRBD1. Germline CDR1 MDHEN, CDR2 SYDVKM. The CDR3 loop spans 15 amino acids. J gave up 3 bases and V 5 bases, and 7 bases lay outside the gene matches. The DNA of the CDR3 is TGTGCCAGCAGTGTGACCGGGACAGGGGACTACGAGCAGTACTTC. Translated, it gives CASSVTGTGDYEQYF.

Only a few counts were recorded for this clone. The J gene is TRBJ1-1, the V gene TRBV5-1; 10 nucleotides line up with TRBD1. The germline CDR1 and CDR2 sequences are SGHRS and YFSETQ. V lost 4 bases to trimming and J lost 3 bases; unmatched junction nucleotides: 6. This CDR3 is built from 15 residues. This chain's CDR3 is CASSTGQGGYTEAFF. For the CDR3, the DNA is TGCGCCAGCAGCACAGGACAGGGGGGGTACACTGAAGCTTTCTTT.

This clone has more than one count but fewer than ten. The chain links TRBV2 to TRBJ1-5, with D unresolved. From germline, CDR1 is SNHLY and CDR2 FYNNEI. This CDR3 comprises 13 residues. The V end lost 7 bases, the J end lost 1 base, and 8 bases lay between the germline ends. CDR3 sequence reads: CASTKRSNQPQHF. The CDR3 DNA follows: TGTGCCAGCACAAAGAGGAGCAATCAGCCCCAGCATTTT.

The V and J genes are TRBV19 and TRBJ1-5; D might be TRBD1 (5 bases). Germline CDR1 and CDR2: LNHDA and SQIVND (reference sequence). This CDR3 has 19 residues. Trimming cost V 3 bases and J 3 bases, with 24 bases left between them. This CDR3 is CASSIGRVRGRYINQPQHF. In DNA form, the CDR3 reads TGTGCCAGTAGTATTGGCCGGGTCCGGGGGAGGTATATCAATCAGCCCCAGCATTTT.

This clone has a count of ten or more. This sequence joins TRBV19 and TRBJ2-1; 8 bases agree with TRBD2. The CDR3 length is 15 residues. The trim removed 5 bases at V and 9 bases at J, leaving 12 bases unmatched. Germline V gene lookup returns CDR1 LNHDA and CDR2 SQIVND (reference sequence). CDR3 loop: CASSPRTIAGSEQFF. The CDR3 DNA follows: TGTGCCAGTAGTCCAAGAACCATAGCGGGAAGTGAGCAGTTCTTC.

The chain combines TRBV30 with TRBJ2-7, with D hard to call. Germline V lookup: CDR1 GTSNPN, CDR2 SVGIG (reference sequence). V was trimmed by 3 bases and J by 5 bases, leaving 8 bases between them. The CDR3 has 11 residues. The CDR3 nucleotides read TGTGCCTGGAGCCAGTTGAACGAGCAGTACTTC. The encoded protein is CAWSQLNEQYF.

The V call is TRBV7-8, the J call TRBJ2-7; D is unresolved. The CDR3 extends over 13 amino acids. Germline values: CDR1 SGHVS, CDR2 FQNEAQ. V gave up 1 base and J gave up 4 bases, with 8 bases separating them. The DNA of the CDR3 is TGTGCCAGCAGCTTAGGGATCGCGTACGAGCAGTACTTC. It codes for CASSLGIAYEQYF.

Worth noting for this clone: Within the sample, other DNA sequences also encode this same CDR3. The CDR3, as DNA: TGCGCCAGCAGCTTGGCCCCAACAGATACGCAGTATTTT. It is translated as CASSLAPTDTQYF. The rearrangement joins TRBV5-1 to TRBJ2-3; no firm D call. Per the germline V gene, CDR1 is SGHRS and CDR2 is YFSETQ. Trimming left V 0 bases short and J 3 bases short, with 5 bases between. The CDR3 has 13 amino acids.

The chain joins TRBV5-6 to TRBJ2-4, with a tentative D call TRBD2 (6 bases). Trimming took 3 bases from V and 2 from J, leaving 9 bases between them. The CDR3 extends over 14 amino acids. In germline, CDR1 is SGHDT, CDR2 YYEEEE. CDR3 protein: CASSYSGSKNIQYF. Written as DNA, the CDR3 is TGTGCCAGCAGCTATAGCGGATCCAAAAACATTCAGTACTTC.